This T cell receptor beta chain appears in the sequencing data of a study of tumor-infiltrating lymphocytes in primary liver carcinoma. Overall study: Patients of both sexes were 30 to 69 years old. Sample yields, roughly 3.5 to 7.13 million productive TCRbeta reads, were similar across the tissue types.

General observations from the study: Relative to tumor region pairs, the tumor-adjacent and tumor-blood pairs showed overlap that was lower.

They got blood RNA out of unsorted whole blood and also pulled out germline DNA. This CDR3 contains 13 residues. The germline gives CDR1 SGHKS, CDR2 YYEKEE (reference sequence). The V end was cut by 4 bases, the J end by 4 bases, with 10 bases between. Constant-region priming of around 530 ng total RNA yielded TCR beta cDNA. It was through three nested multiplex PCR rounds of slightly modified ARM-PCR that TCR beta libraries arose. Each of the first two PCR rounds ran nine to ten cycles with TRBV1-TRBV30 forward and C-beta reverse primers. TCRdb re-called the multiplex PCR reads through MiXCR, storing one row per CDR3 protein. This sample has more than 150,000 distinct CDR3 sequences, with 50% to 75% found just once. To note about this clonotype: Its matching antigen is unknown.

The clonotype comes from a man in his forties with primary liver carcinoma and hepatitis B virus infection. The sample comprised peripheral blood. The V call is TRBV5-5, the J call TRBJ2-3; D might be TRBD1 or TRBD2, each matching 5 bases. Here the CDR3 reads CASSGDLPDTQYF. Here the CDR3 DNA reads TGTGCCAGCAGCGGGGACCTCCCAGATACGCAGTATTTT.